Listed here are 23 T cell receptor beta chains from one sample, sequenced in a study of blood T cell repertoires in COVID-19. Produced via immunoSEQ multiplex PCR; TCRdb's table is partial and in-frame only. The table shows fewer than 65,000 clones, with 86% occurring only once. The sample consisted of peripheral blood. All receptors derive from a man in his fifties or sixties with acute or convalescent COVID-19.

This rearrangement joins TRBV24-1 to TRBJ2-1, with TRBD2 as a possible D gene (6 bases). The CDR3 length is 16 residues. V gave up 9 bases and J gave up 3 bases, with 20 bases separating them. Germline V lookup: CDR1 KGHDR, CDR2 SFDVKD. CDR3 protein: CATWELAPQDYNEQFF. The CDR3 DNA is TGTGCCACCTGGGAACTAGCCCCCCAGGACTACAATGAGCAGTTCTTC.

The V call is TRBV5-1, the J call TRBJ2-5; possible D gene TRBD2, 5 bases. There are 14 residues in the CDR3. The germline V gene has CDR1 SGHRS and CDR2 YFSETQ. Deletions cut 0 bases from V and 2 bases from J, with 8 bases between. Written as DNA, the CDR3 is TGCGCCAGCAGCTTGGGGACGGGGCAAGAGACCCAGTACTTC. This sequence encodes CASSLGTGQETQYF.

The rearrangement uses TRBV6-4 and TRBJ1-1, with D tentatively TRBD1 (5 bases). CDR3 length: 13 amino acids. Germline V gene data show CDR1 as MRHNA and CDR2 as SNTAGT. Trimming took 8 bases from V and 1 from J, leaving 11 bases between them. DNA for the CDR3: TGTGCCAGCCAGGGTGGAGCGAACACTGAAGCTTTCTTT. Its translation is CASQGGANTEAFF.

The CDR3 spells CASRPGGLAGASSYNEQFF. The CDR3 bases are TGTGCCAGTAGGCCAGGGGGACTAGCTGGGGCCAGCTCCTACAATGAGCAGTTCTTC. The chain uses TRBV19 and TRBJ2-1; 9 bases align to TRBD2. V was pared by 6 bases and J by 0 bases, with 15 bases of the junction left unmatched. Germline CDR1 reads LNHDA; CDR2 reads SQIVND (reference sequence). This CDR3 has 19 residues.

CDR3 bases: TGTGCCAGTAGTATTCCGCCAGGGTTAGCCACTGAAGCTTTCTTT. Translation gives CASSIPPGLATEAFF. The gene calls are TRBV19 and TRBJ1-1; possibly TRBD1 for D (5 bases). The germline CDR1 and CDR2 sequences are LNHDA and SQIVND (reference sequence). CDR3 size: 15 residues. Trimming removed 3 bases from V and 4 bases from J, with 15 bases in between.

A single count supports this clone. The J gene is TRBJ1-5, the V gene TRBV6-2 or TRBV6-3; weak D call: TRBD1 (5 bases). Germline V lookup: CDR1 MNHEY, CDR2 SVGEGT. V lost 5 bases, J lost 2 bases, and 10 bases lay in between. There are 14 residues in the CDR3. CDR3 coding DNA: TGTGCCAGCAGTCGGGGGAGTCGCAATCAGCCCCAGCATTTT. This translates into CASSRGSRNQPQHF.

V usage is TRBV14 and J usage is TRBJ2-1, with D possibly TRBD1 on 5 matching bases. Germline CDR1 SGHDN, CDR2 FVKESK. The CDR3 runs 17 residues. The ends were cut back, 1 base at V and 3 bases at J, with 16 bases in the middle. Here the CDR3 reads CASSQGITGPRYNEQFF. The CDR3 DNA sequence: TGTGCCAGCAGCCAAGGGATTACAGGCCCCCGCTACAATGAGCAGTTCTTC.

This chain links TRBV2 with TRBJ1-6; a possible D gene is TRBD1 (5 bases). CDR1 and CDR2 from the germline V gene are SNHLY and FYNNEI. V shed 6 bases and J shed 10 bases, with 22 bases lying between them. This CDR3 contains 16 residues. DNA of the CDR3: TGTGCCAGCAGCCCTAAACCGGTTAGGGGAGGATCACCCCTCCACTTT. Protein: CASSPKPVRGGSPLHF.

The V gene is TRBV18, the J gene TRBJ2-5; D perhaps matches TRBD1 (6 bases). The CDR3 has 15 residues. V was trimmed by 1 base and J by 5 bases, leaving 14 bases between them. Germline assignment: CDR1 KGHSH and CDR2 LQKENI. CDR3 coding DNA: TGTGCCAGCTCACCACGCACAGGGAAGGCGGAGACCCAGTACTTC. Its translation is CASSPRTGKAETQYF.

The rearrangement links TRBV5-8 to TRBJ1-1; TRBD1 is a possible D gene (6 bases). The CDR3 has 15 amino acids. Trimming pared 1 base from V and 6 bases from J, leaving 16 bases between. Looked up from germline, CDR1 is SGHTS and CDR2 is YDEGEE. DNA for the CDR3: TGTGCCAGCAGCTTGTTCCAGGGGACCCTTTCTGAAGCTTTCTTT. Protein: CASSLFQGTLSEAFF.

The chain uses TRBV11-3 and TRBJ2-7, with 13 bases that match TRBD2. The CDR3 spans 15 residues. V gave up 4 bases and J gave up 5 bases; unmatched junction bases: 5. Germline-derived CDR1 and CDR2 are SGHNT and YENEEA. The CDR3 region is CASSSGLAGADEQYF. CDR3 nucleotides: TGTGCCAGCAGCTCCGGACTAGCGGGAGCCGACGAGCAGTACTTC.

The CDR3 protein is CASSFRPSGYTDTQYF. The CDR3 nucleotides read TGTGCCAGCAGCTTTCGACCTAGCGGTTACACAGATACGCAGTATTTT. The rearrangement uses TRBV5-6 and TRBJ2-3; 7 nucleotides align to TRBD2. Germline CDR1 is SGHDT and CDR2 is YYEEEE. The CDR3 is 16 amino acids. V lost 2 bases, J lost 2 bases, and 8 bases stayed unmatched.

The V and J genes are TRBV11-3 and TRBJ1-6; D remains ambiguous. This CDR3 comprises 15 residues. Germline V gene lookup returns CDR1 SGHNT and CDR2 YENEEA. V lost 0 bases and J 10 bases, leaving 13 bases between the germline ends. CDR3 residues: CASSLDLSAGSPLHF. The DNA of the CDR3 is TGTGCCAGCAGCTTAGATCTCTCTGCTGGCTCACCCCTCCACTTT.

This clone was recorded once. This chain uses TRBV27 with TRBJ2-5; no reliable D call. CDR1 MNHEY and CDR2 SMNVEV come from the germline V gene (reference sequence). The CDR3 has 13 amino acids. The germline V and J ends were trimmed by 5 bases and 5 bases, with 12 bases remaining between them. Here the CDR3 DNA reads TGTGCCAGCAGTCCGTCCAGGTTGGAGACCCAGTACTTC. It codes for CASSPSRLETQYF.

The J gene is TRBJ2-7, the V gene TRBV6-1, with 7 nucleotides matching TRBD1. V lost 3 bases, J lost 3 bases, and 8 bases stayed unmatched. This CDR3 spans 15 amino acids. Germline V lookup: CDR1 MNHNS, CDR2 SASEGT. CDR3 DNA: TGTGCCAGCAGTGACGGTTCGGGACAGTACTACGAGCAGTACTTC. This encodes CASSDGSGQYYEQYF.

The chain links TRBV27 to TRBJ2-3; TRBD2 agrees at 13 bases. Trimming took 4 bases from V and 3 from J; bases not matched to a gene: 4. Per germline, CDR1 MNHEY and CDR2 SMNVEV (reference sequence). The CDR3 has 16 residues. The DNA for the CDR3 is TGTGCCAGCAGTTCGACTAGCGGGAGGCGAACAGATACGCAGTATTTT. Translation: CASSSTSGRRTDTQYF.

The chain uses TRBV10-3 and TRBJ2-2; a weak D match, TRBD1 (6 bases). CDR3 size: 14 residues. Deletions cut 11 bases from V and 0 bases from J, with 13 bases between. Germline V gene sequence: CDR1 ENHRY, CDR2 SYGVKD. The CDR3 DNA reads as TGTGCCGGCACCAGGGGCCCGAACACCGGGGAGCTGTTTTTT. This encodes CAGTRGPNTGELFF.

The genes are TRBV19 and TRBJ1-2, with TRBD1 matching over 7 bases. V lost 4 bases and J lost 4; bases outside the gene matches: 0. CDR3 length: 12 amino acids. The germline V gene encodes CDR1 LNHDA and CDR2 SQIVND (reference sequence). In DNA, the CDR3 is TGTGCCAGTAGTACAGGGGGCTATGGCTACACCTTC. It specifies CASSTGGYGYTF.

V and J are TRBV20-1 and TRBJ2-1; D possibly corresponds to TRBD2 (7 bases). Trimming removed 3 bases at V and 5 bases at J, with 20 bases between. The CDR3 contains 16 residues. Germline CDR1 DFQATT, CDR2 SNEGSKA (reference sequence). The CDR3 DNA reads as TGCAGTGCTAGTGGGGCGGGGGCCGGAGATAACAATGAGCAGTTCTTC. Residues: CSASGAGAGDNNEQFF.

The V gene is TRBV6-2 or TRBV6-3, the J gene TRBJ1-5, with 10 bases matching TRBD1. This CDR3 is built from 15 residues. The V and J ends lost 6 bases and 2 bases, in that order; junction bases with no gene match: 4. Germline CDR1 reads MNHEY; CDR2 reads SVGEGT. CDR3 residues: CASSSTGGGNQPQHF. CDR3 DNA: TGTGCCAGCAGCTCGACAGGGGGCGGCAATCAGCCCCAGCATTTT.

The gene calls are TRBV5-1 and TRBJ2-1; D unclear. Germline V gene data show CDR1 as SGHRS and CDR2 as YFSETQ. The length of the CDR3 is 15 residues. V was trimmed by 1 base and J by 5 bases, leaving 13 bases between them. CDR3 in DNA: TGCGCCAGCAGCTTGCTCGCCCGTTCTAACAATGAGCAGTTCTTC. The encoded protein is CASSLLARSNNEQFF.

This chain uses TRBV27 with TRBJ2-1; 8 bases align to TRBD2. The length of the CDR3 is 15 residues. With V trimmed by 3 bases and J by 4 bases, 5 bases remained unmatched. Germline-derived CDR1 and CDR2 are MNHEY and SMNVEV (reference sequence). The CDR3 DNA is TGTGCCAGCAGTTTTGAGACTAGCGTTTACAATGAGCAGTTCTTC. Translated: CASSFETSVYNEQFF.

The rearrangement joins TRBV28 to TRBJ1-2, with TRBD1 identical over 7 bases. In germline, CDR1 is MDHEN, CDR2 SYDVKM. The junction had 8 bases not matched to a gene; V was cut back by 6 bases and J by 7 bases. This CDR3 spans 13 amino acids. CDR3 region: CASRMTGTAGYTF. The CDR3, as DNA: TGTGCCAGCAGGATGACAGGGACTGCTGGCTACACCTTC.